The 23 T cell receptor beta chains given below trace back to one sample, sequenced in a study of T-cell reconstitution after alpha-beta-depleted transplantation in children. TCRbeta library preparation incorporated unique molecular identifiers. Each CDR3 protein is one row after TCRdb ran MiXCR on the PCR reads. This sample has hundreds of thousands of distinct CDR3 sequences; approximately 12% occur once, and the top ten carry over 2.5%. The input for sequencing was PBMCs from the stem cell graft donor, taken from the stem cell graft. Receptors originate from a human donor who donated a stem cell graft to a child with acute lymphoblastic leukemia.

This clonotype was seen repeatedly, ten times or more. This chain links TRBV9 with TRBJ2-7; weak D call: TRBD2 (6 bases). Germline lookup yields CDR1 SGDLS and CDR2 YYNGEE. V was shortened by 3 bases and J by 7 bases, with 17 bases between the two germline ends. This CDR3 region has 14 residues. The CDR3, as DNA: TGTGCCAGCAGCGCTCCGAATGGCCGGGAGGAGCAGTACTTC. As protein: CASSAPNGREEQYF.

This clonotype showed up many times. The CDR3 nucleotides read TGTGCCAGCACCACCCCCTACGAGCAGTACTTC. Its protein is CASTTPYEQYF. The chain has TRBV28 and TRBJ2-7; no firm D call. CDR3 length equals 11 residues. Germline V gives CDR1 MDHEN, CDR2 SYDVKM. The V end was cut by 7 bases, the J end by 2 bases, with 6 bases between. The variable domain in full, completed from reference TRBV28 and TRBJ2-7, reads DVKVTQSSRYLVKRTGEKVFLECVQDMDHENMFWYRQDPGLGLRLIYFSYDVKMKEKGDIPEGYSVSREKKERFSLILESASTNQTSMYLCASTTPYEQYFGPGTRLTVT.

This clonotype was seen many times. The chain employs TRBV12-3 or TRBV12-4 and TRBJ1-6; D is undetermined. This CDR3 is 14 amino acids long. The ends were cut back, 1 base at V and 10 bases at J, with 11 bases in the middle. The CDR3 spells CASSLVRVLSPLHF. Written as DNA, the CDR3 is TGTGCCAGCAGTTTAGTCCGCGTGCTCTCACCCCTCCACTTT.

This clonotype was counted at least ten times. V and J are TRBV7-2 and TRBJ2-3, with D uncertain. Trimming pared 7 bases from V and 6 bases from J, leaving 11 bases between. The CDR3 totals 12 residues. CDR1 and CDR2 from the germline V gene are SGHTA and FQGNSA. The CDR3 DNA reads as TGTGCCAGCAACCCCAACCCTGATACGCAGTATTTT. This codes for CASNPNPDTQYF.

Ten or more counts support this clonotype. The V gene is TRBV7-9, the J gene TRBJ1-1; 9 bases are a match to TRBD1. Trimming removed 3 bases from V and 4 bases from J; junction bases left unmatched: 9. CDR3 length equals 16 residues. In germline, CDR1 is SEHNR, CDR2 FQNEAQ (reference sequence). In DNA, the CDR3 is TGTGCCAGCAGCTTGGGAACAGGGGGCGCGGGCACTGAAGCTTTCTTT. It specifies CASSLGTGGAGTEAFF. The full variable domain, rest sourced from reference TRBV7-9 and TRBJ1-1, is DTGVSQNPRHKITKRGQNVTFRCDPISEHNRLYWYRQTLGQGPEFLTYFQNEAQLEKSRLLSDRFSAERPKGSFSTLEIQRTEQGDSAMYLCASSLGTGGAGTEAFFGQGTRLTVV.

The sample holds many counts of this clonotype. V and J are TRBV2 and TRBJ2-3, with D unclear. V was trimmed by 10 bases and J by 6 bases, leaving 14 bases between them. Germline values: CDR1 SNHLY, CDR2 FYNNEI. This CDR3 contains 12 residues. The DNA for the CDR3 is TGTGCCACCGCCCTTCAGCCGGATACGCAGTATTTT. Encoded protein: CATALQPDTQYF. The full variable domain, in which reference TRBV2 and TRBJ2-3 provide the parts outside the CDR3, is EPEVTQTPSHQVTQMGQEVILRCVPISNHLYFYWYRQILGQKVEFLVSFYNNEISEKSEIFDDQFSVERPDGSNFTLKIRSTKLEDSAMYFCATALQPDTQYFGPGTRLTVL.

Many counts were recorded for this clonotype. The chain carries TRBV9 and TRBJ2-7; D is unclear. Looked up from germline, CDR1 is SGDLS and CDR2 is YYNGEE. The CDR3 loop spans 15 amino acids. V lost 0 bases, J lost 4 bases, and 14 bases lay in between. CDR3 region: CASSVAGGLSYEQYF. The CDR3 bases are TGTGCCAGCAGCGTAGCTGGTGGTCTCAGTTACGAGCAGTACTTC.

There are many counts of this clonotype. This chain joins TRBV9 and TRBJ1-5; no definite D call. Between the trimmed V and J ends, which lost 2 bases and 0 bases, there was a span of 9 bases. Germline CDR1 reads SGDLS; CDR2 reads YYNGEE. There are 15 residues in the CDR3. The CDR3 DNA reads TGTGCCAGCAGCGTCAGTGGGGATAGCAATCAGCCCCAGCATTTT. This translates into CASSVSGDSNQPQHF.

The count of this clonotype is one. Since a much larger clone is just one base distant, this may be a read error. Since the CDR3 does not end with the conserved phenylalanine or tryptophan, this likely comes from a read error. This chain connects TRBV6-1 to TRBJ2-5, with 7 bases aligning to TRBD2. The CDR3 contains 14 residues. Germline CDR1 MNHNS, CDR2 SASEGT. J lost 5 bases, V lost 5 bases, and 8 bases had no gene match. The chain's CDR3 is CASSLRRGTETQYL. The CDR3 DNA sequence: TGTGCCAGCAGTCTCCGGCGGGGGACGGAGACCCAGTACTTG.

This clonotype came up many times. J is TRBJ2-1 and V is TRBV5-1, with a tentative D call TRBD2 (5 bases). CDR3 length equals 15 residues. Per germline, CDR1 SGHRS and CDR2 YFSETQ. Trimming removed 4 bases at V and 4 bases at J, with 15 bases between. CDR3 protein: CASSPSRGRYNEQFF. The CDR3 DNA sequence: TGCGCCAGCAGCCCGTCCCGGGGTCGGTACAATGAGCAGTTCTTC.

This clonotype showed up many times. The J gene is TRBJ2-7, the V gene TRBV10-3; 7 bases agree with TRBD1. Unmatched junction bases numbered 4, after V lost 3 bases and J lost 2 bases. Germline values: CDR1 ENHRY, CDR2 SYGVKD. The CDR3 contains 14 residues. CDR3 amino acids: CAISDRDSPYEQYF. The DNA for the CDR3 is TGTGCCATCAGTGACCGGGACAGCCCCTACGAGCAGTACTTC.

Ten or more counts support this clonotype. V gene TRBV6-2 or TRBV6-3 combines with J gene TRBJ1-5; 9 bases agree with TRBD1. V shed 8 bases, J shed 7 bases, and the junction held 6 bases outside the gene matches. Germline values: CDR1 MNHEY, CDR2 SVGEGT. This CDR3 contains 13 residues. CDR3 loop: CASGDREEQPQHF. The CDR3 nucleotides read TGTGCCAGCGGGGACAGGGAGGAACAGCCCCAGCATTTT.

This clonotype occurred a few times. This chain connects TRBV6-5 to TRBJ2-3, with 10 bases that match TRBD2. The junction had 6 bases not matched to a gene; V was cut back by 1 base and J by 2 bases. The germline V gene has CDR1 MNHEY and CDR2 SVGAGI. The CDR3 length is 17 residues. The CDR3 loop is CASSYYPSGGDTDTQYF. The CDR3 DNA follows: TGTGCCAGCAGTTACTATCCTAGCGGGGGAGACACAGATACGCAGTATTTT.

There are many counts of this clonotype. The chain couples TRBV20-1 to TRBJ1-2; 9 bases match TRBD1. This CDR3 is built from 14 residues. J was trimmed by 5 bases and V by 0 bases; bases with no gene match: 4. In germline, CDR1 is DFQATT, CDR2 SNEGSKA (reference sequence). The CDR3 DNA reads TGCAGTGCTAGAGAGGACAGGGGATTTTATGGCTACACCTTC. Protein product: CSAREDRGFYGYTF.

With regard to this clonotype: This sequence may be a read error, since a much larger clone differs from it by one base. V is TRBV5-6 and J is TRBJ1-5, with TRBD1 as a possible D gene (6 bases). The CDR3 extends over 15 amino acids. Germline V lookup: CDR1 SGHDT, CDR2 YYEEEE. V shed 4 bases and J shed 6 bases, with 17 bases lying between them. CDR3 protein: CASSPDGGRVQPQHF. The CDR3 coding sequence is TGTGCCAGCAGCCCTGACGGGGGGCGGGTTCAGCCCCAGCATTTT.

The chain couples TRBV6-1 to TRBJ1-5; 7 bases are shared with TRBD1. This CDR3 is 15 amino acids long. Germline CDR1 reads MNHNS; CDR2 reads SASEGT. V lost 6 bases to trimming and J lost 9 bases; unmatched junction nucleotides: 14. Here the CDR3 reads CASRTSQGPQGPQHF. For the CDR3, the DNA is TGTGCCAGCAGGACCTCACAGGGGCCACAGGGGCCCCAGCATTTT.

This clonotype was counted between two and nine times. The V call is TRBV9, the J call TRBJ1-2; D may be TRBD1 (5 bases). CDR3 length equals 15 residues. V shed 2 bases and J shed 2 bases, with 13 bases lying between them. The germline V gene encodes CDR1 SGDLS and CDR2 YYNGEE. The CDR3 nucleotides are TGTGCCAGCAGCGTTCAGGGATCCCTCAACTATGGCTACACCTTC. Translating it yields CASSVQGSLNYGYTF.

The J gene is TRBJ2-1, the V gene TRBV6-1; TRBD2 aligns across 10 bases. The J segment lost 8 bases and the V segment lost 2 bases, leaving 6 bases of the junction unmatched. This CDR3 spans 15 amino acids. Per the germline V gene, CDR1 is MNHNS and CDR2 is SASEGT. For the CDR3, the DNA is TGTGCCAGCAGTGAACTAGCGGGAGACGTGCATGAGCAGTTCTTC. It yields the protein CASSELAGDVHEQFF.

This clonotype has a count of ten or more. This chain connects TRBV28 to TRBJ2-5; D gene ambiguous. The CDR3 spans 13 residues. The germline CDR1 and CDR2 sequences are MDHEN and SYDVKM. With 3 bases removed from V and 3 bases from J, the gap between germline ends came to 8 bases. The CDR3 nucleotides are TGTGCCAGCAGTTTTGGTGCAGAAGAGACCCAGTACTTC. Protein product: CASSFGAEETQYF.

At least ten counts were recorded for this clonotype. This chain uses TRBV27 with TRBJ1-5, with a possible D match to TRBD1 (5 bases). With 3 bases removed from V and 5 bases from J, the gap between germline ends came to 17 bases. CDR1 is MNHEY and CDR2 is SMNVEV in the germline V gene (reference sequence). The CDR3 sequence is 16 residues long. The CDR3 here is CASSFLPRDGDQPQHF. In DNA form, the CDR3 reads TGTGCCAGCAGTTTCCTCCCCCGGGACGGGGATCAGCCCCAGCATTTT.

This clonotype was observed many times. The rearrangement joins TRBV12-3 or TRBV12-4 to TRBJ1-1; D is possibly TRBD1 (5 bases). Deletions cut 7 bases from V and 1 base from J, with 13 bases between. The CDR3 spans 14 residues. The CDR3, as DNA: TGTGCCAGCACTCTTCAGGGTGGGAACACTGAAGCTTTCTTT. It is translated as CASTLQGGNTEAFF.

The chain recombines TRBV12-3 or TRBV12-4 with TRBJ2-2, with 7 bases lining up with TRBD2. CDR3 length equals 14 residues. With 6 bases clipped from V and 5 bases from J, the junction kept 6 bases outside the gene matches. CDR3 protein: CASSQIGGTGELFF. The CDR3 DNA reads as TGTGCCAGCAGCCAAATCGGGGGGACCGGGGAGCTGTTTTTT.

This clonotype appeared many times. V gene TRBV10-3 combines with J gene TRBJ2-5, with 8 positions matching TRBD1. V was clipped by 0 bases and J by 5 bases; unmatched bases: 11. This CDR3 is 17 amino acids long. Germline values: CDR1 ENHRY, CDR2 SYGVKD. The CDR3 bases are TGTGCCATCAGTGAGTCGCGCCCAGGGGGCCATCGGGAGACCCAGTACTTC. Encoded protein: CAISESRPGGHRETQYF.